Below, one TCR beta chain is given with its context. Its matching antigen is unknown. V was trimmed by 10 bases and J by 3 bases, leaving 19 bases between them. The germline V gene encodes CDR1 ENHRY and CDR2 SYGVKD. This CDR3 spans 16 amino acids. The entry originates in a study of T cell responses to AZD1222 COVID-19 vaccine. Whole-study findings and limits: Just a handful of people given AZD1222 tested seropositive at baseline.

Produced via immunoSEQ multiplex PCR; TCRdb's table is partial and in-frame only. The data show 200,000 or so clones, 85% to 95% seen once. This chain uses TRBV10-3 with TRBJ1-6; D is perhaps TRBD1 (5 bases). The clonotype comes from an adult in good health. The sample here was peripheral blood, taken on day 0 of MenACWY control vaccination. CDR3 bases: TGTGCCACCTCGGCAGGGAACCTCCTCTATAATTCACCCCTCCACTTT. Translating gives CATSAGNLLYNSPLHF.